Shown below are 2 T cell receptor beta chains from a single sample sequenced in a study of T cells in Graves' hyperthyroidism and ophthalmopathy. Researchers took RNA transcripts and amplified the TCR beta CDR3 regions from them. A set of HTBI primers served as the primers for a first-round RT-PCR of the TCR CDR3. TCRdb ran MiXCR on the multiplex PCR reads and lists one entry per CDR3 protein. The top ten hold around 30% of the sample, which has 600,000 to 800,000 distinct CDR3 sequences, about a third seen once. Sequencing used blood. The origin of the receptors is a woman between 40 and 50 years old with Graves' hyperthyroidism.

This clonotype appeared a few times. The rearrangement joins TRBV6-5 to TRBJ1-2; D remains ambiguous. Germline V gives CDR1 MNHEY, CDR2 SVGAGI. V gave up 2 bases and J gave up 3 bases, with 7 bases separating them. This CDR3 comprises 13 residues. The CDR3, as DNA: TGTGCCAGCAGTTACATAGAGGACTATGGCTACACCTTC. Translation: CASSYIEDYGYTF.

The chain joins TRBV5-5 to TRBJ1-1, with D perhaps TRBD1 (6 bases). Between the trimmed V and J ends, which lost 5 bases and 3 bases, there was a span of 14 bases. CDR3 length equals 14 residues. Germline CDR1 reads SGHKS; CDR2 reads YYEKEE (reference sequence). The DNA of the CDR3 is TGTGCCAGCAGTTGGACAGTCAAGGACACTGAAGCTTTCTTT. Its translation: CASSWTVKDTEAFF. The full variable domain, with the rest looked up from reference TRBV5-5 and TRBJ1-1, is DAGVTQSPTHLIKTRGQQVTLRCSPISGHKSVSWYQQVLGQGPQFIFQYYEKEERGRGNFPDRFSARQFPNYSSELNVNALLLGDSALYLCASSWTVKDTEAFFGQGTRLTVV.